The entry that follows covers one T cell receptor beta chain sequence. These data come from a study of blood T cell repertoires in COVID-19. Study information: The United States, Italy and Spain supplied acute and convalescent COVID-19 samples.

V lost 6 bases and J 3 bases, leaving 15 bases between the germline ends. The CDR3 extends over 14 amino acids. CDR1 and CDR2 from the germline V gene are LNHDA and SQIVND (reference sequence). Profiled with immunoSEQ multiplex PCR; TCRdb holds only in-frame clones, not every one. This table has tens of thousands of clones, over 80% appearing once. The V gene is TRBV19, the J gene TRBJ2-7; D is unclear. This TCR came from a woman aged 45-60 years with acute or convalescent COVID-19. The sequencing sample was made of peripheral blood. The CDR3 spells CASSTPGSFYEQYF. CDR3 nucleotide sequence: TGTGCCAGTAGCACCCCAGGTTCCTTCTACGAGCAGTACTTC.